This TCR beta chain was sequenced in a study of blood T cell repertoires in COVID-19. The overall study: There were acute and convalescent COVID-19 samples, and they came from the United States, Italy and Spain.

The authors' processing: Reference gene primers were amplified, and this amplification served to estimate nucleated cell counts. The assay was immunoSEQ multiplex PCR, and TCRdb's table has in-frame clones only and misses some. The V and J calls and clone size were taken over from that table, and D and trimming were inferred from the DNA. This table has around 190,000 clones, more than 70% appearing once. The receptor comes from a human donor in a cohort sampled during active COVID-19. The specimen was peripheral blood.

The CDR3 here is CASSQLSRGFTDTQYF. The CDR3 DNA follows: TGTGCCAGCAGCCAACTCTCCCGTGGCTTCACAGATACGCAGTATTTT. The chain joins TRBV4-2 to TRBJ2-3, with no clear D. This CDR3 spans 16 amino acids. Trimming took off 2 bases at V and 2 bases at J, with 14 bases between the two ends. Looked up from germline, CDR1 is LGHNA and CDR2 is YNFKEQ.